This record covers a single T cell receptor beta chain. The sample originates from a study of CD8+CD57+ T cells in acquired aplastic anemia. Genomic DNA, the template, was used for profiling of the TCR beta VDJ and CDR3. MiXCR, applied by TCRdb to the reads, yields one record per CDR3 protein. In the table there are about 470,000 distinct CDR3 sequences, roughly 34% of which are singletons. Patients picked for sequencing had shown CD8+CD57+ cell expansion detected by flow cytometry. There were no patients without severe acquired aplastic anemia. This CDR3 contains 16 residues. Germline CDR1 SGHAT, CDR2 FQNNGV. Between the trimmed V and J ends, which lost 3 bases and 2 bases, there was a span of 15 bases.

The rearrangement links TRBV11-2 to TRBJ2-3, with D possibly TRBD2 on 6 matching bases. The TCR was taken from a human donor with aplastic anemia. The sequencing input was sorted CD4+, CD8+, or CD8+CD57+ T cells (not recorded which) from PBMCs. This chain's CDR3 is CASSLVADPHTDTQYF. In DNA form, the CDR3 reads TGTGCCAGCAGCTTGGTAGCGGACCCTCACACAGATACGCAGTATTTT.